This is a list of T cell receptor beta chains from one sample in a study of cytotoxic CD8 clonotypes in ibrutinib-treated CLL. Here immunoSEQ multiplex PCR was the method, and the copy in TCRdb shows in-frame clones only, minus some. The profile covers approximately 20,000 clones, with about 85% appearing a single time and about 6% taken by the ten largest. The specimen comprised PBMCs, sampled before ibrutinib treatment. Every receptor here comes from a human donor with chronic lymphocytic leukemia. Both conserved end residues are part of each CDR3.

v_gene | CDR3aa
TRBV18 | CASSRDRNEQFF
TRBV2 | CASSVQGTYEQYF
TRBV9 | CASSLPEGSQFF
TRBV7-9 | CASSPSANVLTF
TRBV7-2 | CASSLAGGTNYGYTF
TRBV4-3 | CASSQERTGLIYGYTF
TRBV6-6 | CASSYLSLGSGNTIYF
TRBV7-2 | CASSLGTVGTEAFF
TRBV6-5 | CASSYEGSAPLHF
TRBV7-2 | CASSLKKLAGVQETQYF
TRBV19 | CASRMNRANYGYTF
TRBV6-5 | CASRETGRLFF
TRBV19 | CASSISRGQGEKLFF
TRBV19 | CASRRTGAYEQYF
TRBV25-1 | CASSGPTGRTGGKLFF
TRBV10-2 | CASSDKGGAPNTGELFF
TRBV28 | CASSPSGNQPQHF
TRBV11-2 | CASSLDGGGGDTQYF
TRBV27 | CASRVYNSPLHF
TRBV21-1 | CASSRQVWVSEYTF
TRBV6-5 | CASSYSQQWVYGYTF
TRBV2 | CASSEERPGELFF
TRBV7-8 | CASSLARTTPEAFF
TRBV11-3 | CASSPGPLRGEQFF
TRBV30 | CAWSAMEVTQYF
TRBV7-5 | CARSLPTNNRETQPQHF
TRBV5-1 | CASSLTGGRTGELFF
TRBV19 | CASSSGSGNTIYF
TRBV7-9 | CASSGETGELFF
TRBV4-3 | CASSPRTGDEAFF
TRBV15 | CATSRDTGAEAFF
TRBV28 | CASSSPFYEQYF
TRBV19 | CASTADVTFSGNTIYF